Detailed here is one TCR beta chain. The antigen is not known. Produced via immunoSEQ multiplex PCR; TCRdb's table is partial and in-frame only. The sample shows approximately 98,000 clones, 85% to 95% of them seen only once. This record comes from a study of OX40 agonist ivuxolimab in advanced cancers. Regarding the study as a whole: Among the lowest levels of clonal expansion were found in partial responders at 0.1-3.0 mg/kg. Not determined was the antigen specificity of the expanded peripheral T cells.

The sequencing used CD4+ or CD8+ T cells sorted from blood, collected in a trial of the OX40 agonist ivuxolimab. The TCR sequence derives from an adult with an advanced solid tumor such as melanoma, head and neck, liver or kidney cancer.

CDR3 loop: CASSEQTSGANVLTF. The DNA of the CDR3 is TGTGCCAGCAGTGAACAGACCTCTGGGGCCAACGTCCTGACTTTC. The rearrangement uses TRBV2 and TRBJ2-6; no definite D call. From germline, CDR1 is SNHLY and CDR2 FYNNEI. CDR3 length equals 15 residues. Trimming removed 2 bases at V and 0 bases at J, with 5 bases between.